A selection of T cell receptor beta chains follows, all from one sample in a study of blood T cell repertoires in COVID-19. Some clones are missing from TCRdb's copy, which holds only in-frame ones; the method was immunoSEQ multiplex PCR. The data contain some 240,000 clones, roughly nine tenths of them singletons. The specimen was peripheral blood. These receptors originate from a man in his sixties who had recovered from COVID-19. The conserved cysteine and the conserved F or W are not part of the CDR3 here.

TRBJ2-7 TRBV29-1 SVGGNPTHGYEQY
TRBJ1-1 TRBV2 ASSESGQLWTEAF
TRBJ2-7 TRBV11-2 ASSTGTGKGSYEQY
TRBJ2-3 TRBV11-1 ASSLRGVGPDTQY
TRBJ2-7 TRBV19 ASSIRLGDSSSYEQY
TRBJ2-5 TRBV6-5 ASSSGQKETQY
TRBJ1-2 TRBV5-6 ASIQGWERDGYT
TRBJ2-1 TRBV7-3 ASSSDRGLSEQF
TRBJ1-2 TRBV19 ASSTYNYGYT
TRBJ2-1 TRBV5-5 ASIGTSITQEQF
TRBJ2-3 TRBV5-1 ASSFGGADTQY
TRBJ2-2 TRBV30 AWETSDGNGELF
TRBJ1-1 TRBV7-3 ASSSTGGMNTEAF
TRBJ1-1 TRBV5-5 ASSFAGTGRNTEAF
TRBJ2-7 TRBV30 AWSEGTASYEQY
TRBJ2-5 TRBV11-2 ASSFLAGVLGPRETQY
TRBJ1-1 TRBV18 ASSPPGQAILEAF
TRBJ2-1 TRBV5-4 ASSPSGVYNEQF